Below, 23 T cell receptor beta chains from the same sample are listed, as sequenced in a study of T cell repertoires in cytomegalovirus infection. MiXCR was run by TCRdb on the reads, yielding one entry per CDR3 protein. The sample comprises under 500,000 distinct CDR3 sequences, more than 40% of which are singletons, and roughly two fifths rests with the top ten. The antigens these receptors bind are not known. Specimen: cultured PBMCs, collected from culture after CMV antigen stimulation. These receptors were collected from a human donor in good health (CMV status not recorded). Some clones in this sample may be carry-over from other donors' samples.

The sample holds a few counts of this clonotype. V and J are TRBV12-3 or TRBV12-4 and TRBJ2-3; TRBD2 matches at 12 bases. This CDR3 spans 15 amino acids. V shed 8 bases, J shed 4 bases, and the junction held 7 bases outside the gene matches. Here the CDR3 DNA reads TGTGCCAGCCGAGGACTAGCGGGGAAGTCAGATACGCAGTATTTT. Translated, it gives CASRGLAGKSDTQYF.

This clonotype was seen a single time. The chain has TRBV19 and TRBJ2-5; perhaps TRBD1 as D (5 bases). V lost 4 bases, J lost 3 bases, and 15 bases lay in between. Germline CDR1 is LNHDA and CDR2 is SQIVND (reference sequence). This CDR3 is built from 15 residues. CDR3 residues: CASSTRAGPKETQYF. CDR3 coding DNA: TGTGCCAGTAGTACCCGGGCAGGGCCTAAAGAGACCCAGTACTTC.

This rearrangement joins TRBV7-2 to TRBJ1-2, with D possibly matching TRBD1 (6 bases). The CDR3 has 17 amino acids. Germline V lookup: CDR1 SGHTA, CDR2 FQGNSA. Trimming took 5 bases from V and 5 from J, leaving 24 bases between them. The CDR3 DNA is TGTGCCAGCAGCCAGCAGCTCCGGGGGGGGGCCCGGTATGGCTACACCTTC. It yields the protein CASSQQLRGGARYGYTF.

The CDR3 loop is CASSQSVGLARYNEQFF. CDR3 sequence (DNA): TGCGCCAGCAGTCAATCCGTAGGACTAGCGAGATACAATGAGCAGTTCTTC. This chain joins TRBV23-1 and TRBJ2-1; 9 nucleotides agree with TRBD2. TRBV23-1 is sorted into the ORF group, with uncertain function. Germline trimming cut 0 bases from V and 4 bases from J; bases unmatched to any gene: 7. The CDR3 runs to 17 residues.

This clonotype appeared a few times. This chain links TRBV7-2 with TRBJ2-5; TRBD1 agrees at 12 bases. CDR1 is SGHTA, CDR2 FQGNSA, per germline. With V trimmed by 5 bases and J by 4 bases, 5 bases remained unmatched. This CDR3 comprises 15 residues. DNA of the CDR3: TGTGCCAGCAGCCGGGACAGGGGGCGCTCAGAGACCCAGTACTTC. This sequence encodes CASSRDRGRSETQYF.

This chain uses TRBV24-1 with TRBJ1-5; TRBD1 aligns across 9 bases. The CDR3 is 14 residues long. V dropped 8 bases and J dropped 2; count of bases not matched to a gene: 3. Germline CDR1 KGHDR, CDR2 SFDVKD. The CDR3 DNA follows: TGTGCCACCATGGGACAGGGCGGCAATCAGCCCCAGCATTTT. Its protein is CATMGQGGNQPQHF.

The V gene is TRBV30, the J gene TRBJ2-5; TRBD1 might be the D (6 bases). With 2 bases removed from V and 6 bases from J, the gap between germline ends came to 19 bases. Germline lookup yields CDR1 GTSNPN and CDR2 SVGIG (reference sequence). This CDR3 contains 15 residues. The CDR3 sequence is CAWSSPGHTKKTQYF. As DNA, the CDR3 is TGTGCCTGGAGTAGCCCGGGACACACCAAGAAGACCCAGTACTTC.

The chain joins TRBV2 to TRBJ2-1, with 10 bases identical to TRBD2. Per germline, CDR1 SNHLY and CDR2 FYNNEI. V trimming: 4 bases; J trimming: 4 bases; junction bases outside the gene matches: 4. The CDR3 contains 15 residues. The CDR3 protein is CASSVLAGEYNEQFF. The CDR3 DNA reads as TGTGCCAGCAGTGTCCTAGCGGGGGAATACAATGAGCAGTTCTTC.

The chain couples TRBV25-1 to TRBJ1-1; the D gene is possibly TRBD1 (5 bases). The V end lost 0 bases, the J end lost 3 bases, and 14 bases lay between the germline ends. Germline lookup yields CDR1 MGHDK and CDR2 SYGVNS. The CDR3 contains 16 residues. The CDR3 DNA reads TGTGCCAGCAGTGAATATAGTGGAGGCAGGGACACTGAAGCTTTCTTT. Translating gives CASSEYSGGRDTEAFF.

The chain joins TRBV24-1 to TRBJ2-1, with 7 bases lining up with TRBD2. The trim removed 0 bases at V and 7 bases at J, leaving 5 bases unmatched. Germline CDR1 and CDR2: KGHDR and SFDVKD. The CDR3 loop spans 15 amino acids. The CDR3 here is CATSDLRGGLNEQFF. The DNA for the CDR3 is TGTGCCACCAGTGATTTGCGGGGAGGGTTGAATGAGCAGTTCTTC.

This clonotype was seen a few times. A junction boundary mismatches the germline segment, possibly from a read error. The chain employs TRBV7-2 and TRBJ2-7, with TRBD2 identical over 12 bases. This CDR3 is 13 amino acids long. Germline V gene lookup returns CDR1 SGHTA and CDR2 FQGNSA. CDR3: CASSFAGLAGHKF. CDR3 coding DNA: TGTGCCAGCAGCTTCGCAGGACTAGCGGGGCATAAGTTC. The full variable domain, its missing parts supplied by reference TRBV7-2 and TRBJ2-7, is GAGVSQSPSNKVTEKGKDVELRCDPISGHTALYWYRQSLGQGLEFLIYFQGNSAPDKSGLPSDRFSAERTGGSVSTLTIQRTQQEDSAVYLCASSFAGLAGHKFGPGTRLTVT.

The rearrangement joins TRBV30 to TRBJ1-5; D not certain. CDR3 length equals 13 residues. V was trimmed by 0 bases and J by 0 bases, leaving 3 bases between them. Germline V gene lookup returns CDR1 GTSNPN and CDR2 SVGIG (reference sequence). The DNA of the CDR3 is TGTGCCTGGAGTGTAGGTAGCAATCAGCCCCAGCATTTT. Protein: CAWSVGSNQPQHF.

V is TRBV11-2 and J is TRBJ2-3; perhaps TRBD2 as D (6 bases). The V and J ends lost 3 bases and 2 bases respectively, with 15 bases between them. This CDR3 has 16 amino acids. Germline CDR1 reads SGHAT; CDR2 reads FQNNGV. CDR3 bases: TGTGCCAGCAGCTTTACCGGGACTTTACTCACAGATACGCAGTATTTT. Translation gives CASSFTGTLLTDTQYF.

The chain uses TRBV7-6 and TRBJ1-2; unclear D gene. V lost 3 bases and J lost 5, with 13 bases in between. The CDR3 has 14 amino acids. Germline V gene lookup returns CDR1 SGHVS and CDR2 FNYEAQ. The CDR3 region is CASSFAQSTYGYTF. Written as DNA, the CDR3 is TGTGCCAGCAGCTTTGCACAGAGTACTTATGGCTACACCTTC. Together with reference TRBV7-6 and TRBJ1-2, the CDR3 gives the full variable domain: GAGVSQSPRYKVTKRGQDVALRCDPISGHVSLYWYRQALGQGPEFLTYFNYEAQQDKSGLPNDRFSAERPEGSISTLTIQRTEQRDSAMYRCASSFAQSTYGYTFGSGTRLTVV.

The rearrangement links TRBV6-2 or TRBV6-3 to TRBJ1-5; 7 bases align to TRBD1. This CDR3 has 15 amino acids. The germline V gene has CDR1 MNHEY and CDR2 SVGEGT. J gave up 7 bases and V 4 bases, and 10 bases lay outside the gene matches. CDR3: CASSSYLTGFQPQHF. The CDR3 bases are TGTGCCAGCAGTTCCTACCTGACAGGGTTCCAGCCCCAGCATTTT.

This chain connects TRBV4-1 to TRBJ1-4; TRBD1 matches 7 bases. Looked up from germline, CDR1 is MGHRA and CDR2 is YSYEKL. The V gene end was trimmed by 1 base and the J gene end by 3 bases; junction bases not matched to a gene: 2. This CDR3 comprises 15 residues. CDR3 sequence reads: CASSQGGTANEKLFF. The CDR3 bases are TGCGCCAGCAGCCAAGGCGGGACAGCTAATGAAAAACTGTTTTTT.

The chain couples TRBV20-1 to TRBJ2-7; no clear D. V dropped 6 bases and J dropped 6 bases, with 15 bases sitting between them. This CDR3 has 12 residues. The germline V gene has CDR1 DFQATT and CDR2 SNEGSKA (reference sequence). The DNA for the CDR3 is TGCAGTGCCAGCTTTGTAGGTGGCGAGCAGTACTTC. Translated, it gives CSASFVGGEQYF.

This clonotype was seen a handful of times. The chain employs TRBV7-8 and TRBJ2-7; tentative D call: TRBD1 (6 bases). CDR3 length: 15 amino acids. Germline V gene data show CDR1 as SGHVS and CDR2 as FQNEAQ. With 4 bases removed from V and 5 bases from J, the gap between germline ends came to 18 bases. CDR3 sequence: CASSSVETGGDEQYF. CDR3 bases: TGTGCCAGCAGCTCCGTCGAGACAGGTGGTGACGAGCAGTACTTC.

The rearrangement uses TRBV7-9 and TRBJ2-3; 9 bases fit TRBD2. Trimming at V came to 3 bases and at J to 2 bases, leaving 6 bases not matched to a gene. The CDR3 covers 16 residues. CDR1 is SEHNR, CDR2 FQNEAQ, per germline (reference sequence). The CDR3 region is CASSFTSGRFTDTQYF. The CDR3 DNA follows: TGTGCCAGCAGCTTCACTAGCGGGCGCTTCACAGATACGCAGTATTTT.

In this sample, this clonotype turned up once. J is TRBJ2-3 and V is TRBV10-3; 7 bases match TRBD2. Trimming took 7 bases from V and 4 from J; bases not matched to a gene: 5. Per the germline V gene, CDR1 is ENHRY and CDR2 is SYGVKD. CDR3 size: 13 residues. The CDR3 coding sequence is TGTGCCATCAAAGGACTAGAATCAGATACGCAGTATTTT. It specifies CAIKGLESDTQYF.

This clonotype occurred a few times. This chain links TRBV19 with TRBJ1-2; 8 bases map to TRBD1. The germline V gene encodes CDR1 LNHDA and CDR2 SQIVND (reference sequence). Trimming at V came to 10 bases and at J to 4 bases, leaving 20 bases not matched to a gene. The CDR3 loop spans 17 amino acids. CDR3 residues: CATSSRPDRARGYGYTF. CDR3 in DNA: TGTGCCACTTCCAGCCGACCGGACAGGGCGCGTGGCTATGGCTACACCTTC.

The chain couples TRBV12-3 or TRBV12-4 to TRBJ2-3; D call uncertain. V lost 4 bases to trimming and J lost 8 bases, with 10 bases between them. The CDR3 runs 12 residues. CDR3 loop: CASSSPTSTQYF. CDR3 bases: TGTGCCAGCAGTTCCCCCACAAGTACGCAGTATTTT.

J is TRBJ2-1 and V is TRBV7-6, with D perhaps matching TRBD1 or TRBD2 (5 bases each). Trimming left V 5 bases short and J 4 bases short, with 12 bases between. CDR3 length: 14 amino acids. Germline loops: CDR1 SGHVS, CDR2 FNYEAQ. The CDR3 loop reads CASSALGAYNEQFF. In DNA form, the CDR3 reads TGTGCCAGCAGCGCCCTCGGGGCGTACAATGAGCAGTTCTTC.